Each of the 25 T cell receptor beta chains below was sequenced from the same sample in a study of shared clonotypes between healthy human individuals. TCRdb's table, derived via immunoSEQ multiplex PCR, lists solely in-frame clones and lacks some. The table shows 1.5 million to 2.5 million clones, with 85% to 95% occurring only once. Terminally differentiated effector memory CD45RA+ cells were excluded from the naive CD8 cells, which were CD45RO-negative and positively selected for CCR7. The sample comprised naive CD8+ T cells sorted from blood. All receptors come from a man aged 18-30 years in good health.

This clone has just one count. This chain connects TRBV10-3 to TRBJ2-1; 8 bases align to TRBD2. V shed 4 bases and J 0 bases; nucleotides not matched to a gene: 8. The germline V gene has CDR1 ENHRY and CDR2 SYGVKD. CDR3 length: 17 residues. As DNA, the CDR3 is TGTGCCATCAGTGGGACGGGAGGGATGGCCTCCTACAATGAGCAGTTCTTC. Protein: CAISGTGGMASYNEQFF.

Turning to this clone: Germline and junction disagree at one end, which may indicate a read error. The chain uses TRBV7-7 and TRBJ2-7; D is ambiguous. This CDR3 contains 16 residues. Per germline, CDR1 SSHAT and CDR2 FNYEAQ (reference sequence). The CDR3 reads CASSLARAYLTYEQYF. The DNA for the CDR3 is TGTGCTAGCAGCTTAGCCCGGGCCTACCTTACCTACGAGCAGTACTTC.

The chain employs TRBV6-5 and TRBJ2-1; 9 nucleotides align to TRBD2. Germline V lookup: CDR1 MNHEY, CDR2 SVGAGI. The CDR3 spans 15 residues. J was trimmed by 3 bases and V by 2 bases; bases with no gene match: 2. The CDR3 here is CASSYAGGGYNEQFF. The CDR3 DNA reads TGTGCCAGCAGTTACGCGGGAGGGGGCTACAATGAGCAGTTCTTC.

The J gene is TRBJ2-1, the V gene TRBV27; D is perhaps TRBD1 (6 bases). CDR1 and CDR2 (germline): MNHEY, SMNVEV (reference sequence). V lost 6 bases to trimming and J lost 7 bases, with 10 bases between them. The CDR3 covers 12 residues. The CDR3 is CASRAQGNEQFF. The CDR3, as DNA: TGTGCCAGCAGGGCCCAGGGGAATGAGCAGTTCTTC.

The V call is TRBV2, the J call TRBJ2-1; 8 bases map to TRBD2. V gave up 3 bases and J gave up 3 bases; unmatched junction bases: 4. The CDR3 runs to 15 residues. Per germline, CDR1 SNHLY and CDR2 FYNNEI. CDR3 region: CASSEGGGIYNEQFF. Written as DNA, the CDR3 is TGTGCCAGCAGTGAGGGCGGGGGGATCTACAATGAGCAGTTCTTC.

The rearrangement links TRBV9 to TRBJ1-5; D is unresolved. V lost 2 bases to trimming and J lost 9 bases, with 18 bases between them. Germline V lookup: CDR1 SGDLS, CDR2 YYNGEE. CDR3 length: 15 amino acids. The CDR3 nucleotides read TGTGCCAGCAGCGTGGAGGACGGTCCCAGTTCGCCCCAGCATTTT. This sequence encodes CASSVEDGPSSPQHF.

In regard to this clone: The identical CDR3 is also encoded by other nucleotide sequences in the sample. The genes are TRBV11-3 and TRBJ2-1, with D possibly being TRBD1 or TRBD2 (5 bases each). The CDR3 consists of 13 residues. Germline-derived CDR1 and CDR2 are SGHNT and YENEEA. V was trimmed by 3 bases and J by 3 bases, leaving 6 bases between them. CDR3: CASSLRGYNEQFF. CDR3 coding DNA: TGTGCCAGCAGCTTGAGGGGCTACAATGAGCAGTTCTTC.

The genes are TRBV23-1 and TRBJ1-2; D not certain. TRBV23-1 counts as an open reading frame of uncertain function. Trimming cost V 5 bases and J 5 bases, with 24 bases left between them. The CDR3 length is 17 residues. The DNA of the CDR3 is TGCGCCAGCAGTTCCATTCCTCCTTCTCACTCCCGTTATGGCTACACCTTC. The encoded protein is CASSSIPPSHSRYGYTF.

CDR3 nucleotides: TGTGCCAGAGGGACAGGGGATAGCAATCAGCCCCAGCATTTT. This translates into CARGTGDSNQPQHF. This chain joins TRBV6-5 and TRBJ1-5; 10 bases match TRBD1. This CDR3 is 14 amino acids long. Trimming at V came to 9 bases and at J to 0 bases, leaving 2 bases not matched to a gene. Germline values: CDR1 MNHEY, CDR2 SVGAGI.

This chain uses TRBV6-8 with TRBJ2-7, with a tentative D call TRBD2 (5 bases). This CDR3 region has 11 residues. Trimming pared 7 bases from V and 4 bases from J, leaving 8 bases between. In germline, CDR1 is MNHGY, CDR2 SAAAGT. The DNA of the CDR3 is TGTGCCAGCACGGGGATGTACGAGCAGTACTTC. Translation gives CASTGMYEQYF.

Details on this clone: Distinct nucleotide sequences in the sample also encode this CDR3. V gene TRBV6-5 combines with J gene TRBJ2-7; D could derive from TRBD1 or TRBD2 (5 bases each). This CDR3 spans 12 amino acids. V lost 8 bases and J lost 1, with 9 bases in between. Looked up from germline, CDR1 is MNHEY and CDR2 is SVGAGI. The chain's CDR3 is CASSEGSYEQYF. CDR3 bases: TGTGCCAGCTCCGAGGGGTCCTACGAGCAGTACTTC.

This chain links TRBV27 with TRBJ2-1; TRBD2 aligns across 7 bases. Germline CDR1 MNHEY, CDR2 SMNVEV (reference sequence). Germline trimming cut 10 bases from V and 7 bases from J; bases unmatched to any gene: 16. The CDR3 totals 15 residues. The CDR3 loop is CATDPWGGMGNEQFF. CDR3 DNA sequence: TGTGCCACCGATCCCTGGGGGGGGATGGGGAATGAGCAGTTCTTC.

The rearrangement joins TRBV27 to TRBJ2-7, with 12 nucleotides matching TRBD2. Per germline, CDR1 MNHEY and CDR2 SMNVEV (reference sequence). The CDR3 has 15 amino acids. The trim removed 5 bases at V and 7 bases at J, leaving 9 bases unmatched. The CDR3 protein is CASSHRLAGAGEQYF. Written as DNA, the CDR3 is TGTGCCAGCAGTCACAGACTAGCGGGAGCGGGGGAGCAGTACTTC.

The chain is built from TRBV5-1 and TRBJ1-2; weak D call: TRBD1 (5 bases). The V gene lost 0 bases and the J gene lost 4 bases, with 10 bases spanning the gap. Germline V gives CDR1 SGHRS, CDR2 YFSETQ. The CDR3 extends over 14 amino acids. CDR3: CASSLAPRAYGYTF. The CDR3 region has the DNA TGCGCCAGCAGCTTGGCTCCCAGGGCCTATGGCTACACCTTC.

The chain uses TRBV30 and TRBJ2-7; 9 positions match TRBD2. The germline gives CDR1 GTSNPN, CDR2 SVGIG (reference sequence). J lost 9 bases, V lost 0 bases, and 18 bases had no gene match. The CDR3 is 17 amino acids. In nucleotides, the CDR3 is TGTGCCTGGAGTGTCGATAATAGCGGGAGCGCTCTCAACGGGCAGTACTTC. Protein product: CAWSVDNSGSALNGQYF.

This chain links TRBV6-5 with TRBJ1-5, with 8 nucleotides matching TRBD1. The germline V gene has CDR1 MNHEY and CDR2 SVGAGI. The CDR3 totals 15 residues. The trim removed 6 bases at V and 4 bases at J, leaving 8 bases unmatched. The CDR3 loop is CASSQQGESNQPQHF. The CDR3 nucleotides read TGTGCCAGCAGCCAACAGGGGGAAAGTAATCAGCCCCAGCATTTT.

About this clone itself: The same CDR3 arises from other DNA sequences in this sample as well. V and J are TRBV30 and TRBJ2-5; D tentatively fits TRBD1 or TRBD2 (5 bases each). CDR1 is GTSNPN and CDR2 is SVGIG in the germline V gene (reference sequence). This CDR3 comprises 14 residues. Trimming stripped 0 bases from V and 5 bases from J, with 13 bases between. The CDR3 spells CAWSVGAGEETQYF. CDR3 bases: TGTGCCTGGAGTGTAGGGGCTGGGGAGGAGACCCAGTACTTC.

CDR3: CASSFGTGADTQYF. DNA of the CDR3: TGTGCCAGCAGCTTTGGGACAGGGGCAGATACGCAGTATTTT. This chain connects TRBV5-8 to TRBJ2-3; 10 bases agree with TRBD1. The junction had 1 base not matched to a gene; V was cut back by 2 bases and J by 4 bases. The V gene's germline CDR1 is SGHTS and CDR2 YDEGEE. The CDR3 totals 14 residues.

Comment on this clone: The germline gene is not matched at one end of the junction; a read error may be the cause. V usage is TRBV7-7 and J usage is TRBJ2-1; D is uncertain. Germline CDR1 reads SSHAT; CDR2 reads FNYEAQ (reference sequence). This CDR3 has 13 residues. This CDR3 reads CASSLGSGNEQFF. CDR3 nucleotide sequence: TGTGCTAGCAGCTTAGGATCTGGCAATGAGCAGTTCTTC.

The chain carries TRBV13 and TRBJ2-5, with 8 bases fitting TRBD1. The CDR3 spans 15 residues. The germline V gene encodes CDR1 PRHDT and CDR2 FYEKMQ (reference sequence). V lost 1 base, J lost 5 bases, and 6 bases stayed unmatched. CDR3 coding DNA: TGTGCCAGCAGCTTAGATGGACAGGGTGTTGAGACCCAGTACTTC. Its translation: CASSLDGQGVETQYF.

The rearrangement links TRBV5-5 to TRBJ2-7; D is undetermined. Germline-derived CDR1 and CDR2 are SGHKS and YYEKEE (reference sequence). This CDR3 is 13 amino acids long. V shed 2 bases and J shed 2 bases, with 8 bases lying between them. The CDR3 coding sequence is TGTGCCAGCAGCTTAGTCCCAACCTACGAGCAGTACTTC. Its protein product is CASSLVPTYEQYF.

The genes are TRBV5-1 and TRBJ2-1; a weak D match, TRBD2 (6 bases). Germline CDR1 is SGHRS and CDR2 is YFSETQ. This CDR3 region has 16 residues. Trimming cost V 0 bases and J 3 bases, with 13 bases left between them. CDR3 DNA: TGCGCCAGCAGCTTGGGTGTAGCGGACTACTACAATGAGCAGTTCTTC. Protein: CASSLGVADYYNEQFF.

A single count supports this clone. The chain uses TRBV5-1 and TRBJ2-2; a weak D match, TRBD2 (6 bases). The ends were cut back, 0 bases at V and 3 bases at J, with 15 bases in the middle. The V gene's germline CDR1 is SGHRS and CDR2 YFSETQ. The CDR3 totals 17 residues. The CDR3: CASSLGDSFPDTGELFF. DNA of the CDR3: TGCGCCAGCAGCTTGGGGGACTCGTTCCCAGACACCGGGGAGCTGTTTTTT.

The chain joins TRBV5-1 to TRBJ1-1; possible D gene TRBD1, 6 bases. V lost 0 bases and J lost 7, with 7 bases in between. This CDR3 is 12 amino acids long. CDR1 is SGHRS, CDR2 YFSETQ, per germline. CDR3 residues: CASSLAGDEAFF. The CDR3 DNA reads as TGCGCCAGCAGCTTGGCAGGGGATGAAGCTTTCTTT.

The V gene is TRBV28, the J gene TRBJ1-1; D unresolved. The V gene lost 5 bases and the J gene lost 0 bases, with 7 bases spanning the gap. Germline loops: CDR1 MDHEN, CDR2 SYDVKM. This CDR3 is built from 13 residues. DNA for the CDR3: TGTGCCAGCAGTAACTCGTTGAACACTGAAGCTTTCTTT. Protein sequence: CASSNSLNTEAFF.